The 32 T cell receptor beta chains below all came from one sample that was sequenced in a study of technical replicates of blood from several donors. The data were produced by immunoSEQ multiplex PCR, yet TCRdb's version contains in-frame clones alone and is incomplete. The sample lists 79,000 or so clones, roughly 90% seen once, with around 0.24% in the top ten. Sequences were obtained from T cells isolated from PBMCs. These receptors originate from a human donor in good health.

The V and J genes are TRBV6-5 and TRBJ1-1, with 7 bases lining up with TRBD1. CDR1 and CDR2 (germline): MNHEY, SVGAGI. The CDR3 covers 15 residues. V dropped 8 bases and J dropped 3; count of bases not matched to a gene: 12. The chain's CDR3 is CASDFSGTVDTEAFF. CDR3 DNA: TGTGCCAGCGACTTCTCGGGGACAGTGGACACTGAAGCTTTCTTT.

This sequence joins TRBV6-6 and TRBJ2-7; the match to TRBD2 covers 10 bases. CDR1 is MNHNY, CDR2 SVGAGI, per germline (reference sequence). V was clipped by 5 bases and J by 0 bases; unmatched bases: 4. The CDR3 is 15 residues long. CDR3 sequence reads: CASSTGLADSYEQYF. As DNA, the CDR3 is TGTGCCAGCAGTACCGGACTAGCGGACTCCTACGAGCAGTACTTC.

This clone came up a few times. This chain connects TRBV7-2 to TRBJ2-3; 7 bases map to TRBD2. The CDR3 contains 14 residues. The V and J ends lost 4 bases and 4 bases, in that order; junction bases with no gene match: 5. Germline V gives CDR1 SGHTA, CDR2 FQGNSA. CDR3 sequence reads: CASSSRLAADTQYF. The CDR3 region has the DNA TGTGCCAGCAGCTCGCGACTAGCCGCAGATACGCAGTATTTT. Variable domain in full (rest from reference TRBV7-2 and TRBJ2-3): GAGVSQSPSNKVTEKGKDVELRCDPISGHTALYWYRQSLGQGLEFLIYFQGNSAPDKSGLPSDRFSAERTGGSVSTLTIQRTQQEDSAVYLCASSSRLAADTQYFGPGTRLTVL.

The gene calls are TRBV5-4 and TRBJ2-7; a weak D match, TRBD2 (6 bases). The germline V gene encodes CDR1 SGHNT and CDR2 YYREEE (reference sequence). Trimming shortened V by 1 base and J by 7 bases, and 15 bases separated the two germline ends. The CDR3 runs 14 residues. The chain's CDR3 is CASSLWGDRREQYF. Written as DNA, the CDR3 is TGTGCCAGCAGCTTGTGGGGGGATCGTCGTGAGCAGTACTTC. The full variable domain, rest sourced from reference TRBV5-4 and TRBJ2-7, is ETGVTQSPTHLIKTRGQQVTLRCSSQSGHNTVSWYQQALGQGPQFIFQYYREEENGRGNFPPRFSGLQFPNYSSELNVNALELDDSALYLCASSLWGDRREQYFGPGTRLTVT.

This clone was seen a single time. The chain recombines TRBV11-3 with TRBJ2-7; 15 bases fit TRBD2. CDR1 and CDR2 from the germline V gene are SGHNT and YENEEA. V shed 7 bases, J shed 1 base, and the junction held 14 bases outside the gene matches. The CDR3 runs 19 residues. Here the CDR3 DNA reads TGTGCCAGCACCGACACAATAGGGACTAGCGGGGGGACTTCCTACGAGCAGTACTTC. It yields the protein CASTDTIGTSGGTSYEQYF. The full variable domain, rest sourced from reference TRBV11-3 and TRBJ2-7, is EAGVVQSPRYKIIEKKQPVAFWCNPISGHNTLYWYLQNLGQGPELLIRYENEEAVDDSQLPKDRFSAERLKGVDSTLKIQPAELGDSAVYLCASTDTIGTSGGTSYEQYFGPGTRLTVT.

This chain joins TRBV29-1 and TRBJ2-2, with D perhaps matching TRBD1 (6 bases). The CDR3 loop spans 14 amino acids. CDR1 is SQVTM, CDR2 ANQGSEA, per germline. The ends were cut back, 6 bases at V and 6 bases at J, with 17 bases in the middle. The CDR3 protein is CSVLRGIEAGELFF. DNA for the CDR3: TGCAGCGTCCTCAGGGGTATAGAGGCCGGGGAGCTGTTTTTT.

The V call is TRBV28, the J call TRBJ2-3; perhaps TRBD1 as D (5 bases). V was pared by 1 base and J by 2 bases, with 13 bases between. This CDR3 region has 16 residues. Germline V lookup: CDR1 MDHEN, CDR2 SYDVKM. The chain's CDR3 is CASSLYSPGYTDTQYF. CDR3 in DNA: TGTGCCAGCAGTTTATATAGCCCAGGGTACACAGATACGCAGTATTTT.

The chain recombines TRBV7-8 with TRBJ2-4; possibly TRBD2 for D (6 bases). The germline CDR1 and CDR2 sequences are SGHVS and FQNEAQ. Trimming removed 5 bases from V and 7 bases from J, with 24 bases in between. This CDR3 has 17 amino acids. The CDR3 nucleotides read TGTGCCAGCAGCCGCCTTCGGGGGATTGGGTCTGTGAACATTCAGTACTTC. It codes for CASSRLRGIGSVNIQYF.

This clone was counted once. The chain links TRBV19 to TRBJ1-5, with D unresolved. Germline V lookup: CDR1 LNHDA, CDR2 SQIVND (reference sequence). The CDR3 extends over 16 amino acids. Deletions cut 5 bases from V and 3 bases from J, with 17 bases between. CDR3 residues: CASSRAGSKHNQPQHF. The CDR3 nucleotides read TGTGCCAGTAGTCGTGCAGGAAGCAAACACAATCAGCCCCAGCATTTT.

This rearrangement joins TRBV2 to TRBJ2-1; 11 nucleotides align to TRBD2. The CDR3 extends over 13 amino acids. Trimming removed 4 bases from V and 10 bases from J; junction bases left unmatched: 3. The V gene's germline CDR1 is SNHLY and CDR2 FYNNEI. The CDR3 region is CASSGLAGREQFF. The CDR3 region has the DNA TGTGCCAGCAGTGGACTAGCGGGGAGAGAGCAGTTCTTC.

The rearrangement uses TRBV28 and TRBJ2-7; 7 bases align to TRBD1. The J segment lost 2 bases and the V segment lost 8 bases, leaving 15 bases of the junction unmatched. CDR1 and CDR2 (germline): MDHEN, SYDVKM. CDR3 length: 16 amino acids. The DNA for the CDR3 is TGTGCCAGCCTCCCGTGGGGGACAGCGATAACCTACGAGCAGTACTTC. Its translation is CASLPWGTAITYEQYF.

The genes are TRBV9 and TRBJ2-2; D unclear. This CDR3 has 14 residues. From germline, CDR1 is SGDLS and CDR2 YYNGEE. With 0 bases removed from V and 1 base from J, the gap between germline ends came to 4 bases. The DNA of the CDR3 is TGTGCCAGCAGCGTAGATAGGAACACCGGGGAGCTGTTTTTT. This translates into CASSVDRNTGELFF.

This clone is a singleton in its sample. V usage is TRBV5-1 and J usage is TRBJ2-7; 7 positions match TRBD1. The junction had 7 bases not matched to a gene; V was cut back by 4 bases and J by 0 bases. Germline CDR1 reads SGHRS; CDR2 reads YFSETQ. The CDR3 covers 15 residues. CDR3 sequence reads: CASSDGTAGSYEQYF. The CDR3 DNA is TGCGCCAGCAGCGATGGGACAGCCGGCTCCTACGAGCAGTACTTC.

This rearrangement joins TRBV27 to TRBJ1-2; a possible D gene is TRBD1 (6 bases). The V gene's germline CDR1 is MNHEY and CDR2 SMNVEV (reference sequence). This CDR3 has 16 residues. The V gene lost 10 bases and the J gene lost 4 bases, with 25 bases spanning the gap. The DNA for the CDR3 is TGTGCCACCCTTCGTCTAGCCAGGGAGGGGGGCTATGGCTACACCTTC. Translating gives CATLRLAREGGYGYTF.

This chain connects TRBV9 to TRBJ2-1; 7 nucleotides agree with TRBD1. Germline CDR1 SGDLS, CDR2 YYNGEE. The length of the CDR3 is 15 residues. The trim removed 3 bases at V and 2 bases at J, leaving 5 bases unmatched. The CDR3 region has the DNA TGTGCCAGCAGCGATGCAGGGGGAACCTACAATGAGCAGTTCTTC. It codes for CASSDAGGTYNEQFF. The complete variable domain, with remaining parts taken from reference TRBV9 and TRBJ2-1, reads DSGVTQTPKHLITATGQRVTLRCSPRSGDLSVYWYQQSLDQGLQFLIQYYNGEERAKGNILERFSAQQFPDLHSELNLSSLELGDSALYFCASSDAGGTYNEQFFGPGTRLTVL.

J is TRBJ1-5 and V is TRBV10-3; D is ambiguous. CDR3 length: 15 amino acids. Germline loops: CDR1 ENHRY, CDR2 SYGVKD. V shed 3 bases and J shed 0 bases, with 9 bases lying between them. The CDR3 bases are TGTGCCATCAGTGACGCAGGAAATAGCAATCAGCCCCAGCATTTT. Translating it yields CAISDAGNSNQPQHF.

The chain has TRBV7-9 and TRBJ2-1; D is ambiguous. Trimming left V 3 bases short and J 7 bases short, with 7 bases between. Germline assignment: CDR1 SEHNR and CDR2 FQNEAQ (reference sequence). This CDR3 comprises 12 residues. CDR3: CASSFGANEQFF. CDR3 nucleotides: TGTGCCAGCAGCTTTGGTGCGAATGAGCAGTTCTTC. Variable domain in full (rest from reference TRBV7-9 and TRBJ2-1): DTGVSQNPRHKITKRGQNVTFRCDPISEHNRLYWYRQTLGQGPEFLTYFQNEAQLEKSRLLSDRFSAERPKGSFSTLEIQRTEQGDSAMYLCASSFGANEQFFGPGTRLTVL.

V is TRBV6-5 and J is TRBJ2-7; D is unresolved. This CDR3 has 11 residues. CDR1 is MNHEY and CDR2 is SVGAGI in the germline V gene. Trimming took 6 bases from V and 3 from J, leaving 6 bases between them. CDR3 sequence (DNA): TGTGCCAGCAGACGACTCTACGAGCAGTACTTC. Translating gives CASRRLYEQYF.

This chain connects TRBV30 to TRBJ1-2; D is unclear. Looked up from germline, CDR1 is GTSNPN and CDR2 is SVGIG (reference sequence). Deletions cut 0 bases from V and 6 bases from J, with 11 bases between. CDR3 length: 13 residues. The CDR3 spells CAWSVRGWDGYTF. The CDR3 nucleotides are TGTGCCTGGAGTGTACGGGGATGGGATGGCTACACCTTC.

This chain joins TRBV7-9 and TRBJ1-2; 7 nucleotides align to TRBD1. V lost 11 bases and J lost 3; bases outside the gene matches: 3. Germline V gene lookup returns CDR1 SEHNR and CDR2 FQNEAQ (reference sequence). The CDR3 covers 11 residues. The CDR3 spells CAGTGDYGYTF. The CDR3 coding sequence is TGTGCCGGTACAGGGGACTATGGCTACACCTTC.

This clone came up a few times. This rearrangement joins TRBV7-9 to TRBJ2-7; TRBD2 agrees at 7 bases. This CDR3 contains 16 residues. CDR1 and CDR2 from the germline V gene are SEHNR and FQNEAQ (reference sequence). The V gene end was trimmed by 2 bases and the J gene end by 1 base; junction bases not matched to a gene: 8. CDR3 DNA: TGTGCCAGCAGCTTACTTCCCGCTAGCGGATCCTACGAGCAGTACTTC. It encodes CASSLLPASGSYEQYF.

This chain connects TRBV19 to TRBJ2-1; D unclear. Deletions cut 4 bases from V and 7 bases from J, with 14 bases between. Germline CDR1 and CDR2: LNHDA and SQIVND (reference sequence). CDR3 length: 14 residues. CDR3 residues: CASSNSYDLNEQFF. The DNA of the CDR3 is TGTGCCAGTAGTAACAGCTACGACCTAAATGAGCAGTTCTTC.

The chain couples TRBV7-3 to TRBJ2-3; TRBD2 matches at 14 bases. CDR1 SGHTA and CDR2 FQGTGA come from the germline V gene. Trimming took 2 bases from V and 0 from J; bases not matched to a gene: 7. The CDR3 is 19 residues long. CDR3 in amino acids: CASSLRGTSGGGSTDTQYF. The CDR3 nucleotides read TGTGCCAGCAGCTTACGAGGGACTAGCGGGGGCGGAAGCACAGATACGCAGTATTTT.

This clone was counted once. This chain connects TRBV19 to TRBJ1-1, with 8 bases matching TRBD1. In germline, CDR1 is LNHDA, CDR2 SQIVND (reference sequence). CDR3 size: 17 residues. The trim removed 5 bases at V and 1 base at J, leaving 12 bases unmatched. CDR3 nucleotides: TGTGCCAGTAGTCTGCGGAGACAGGGGTTCGGGAACACTGAAGCTTTCTTT. This gives the protein CASSLRRQGFGNTEAFF.

The genes are TRBV25-1 and TRBJ2-1; tentatively, D is TRBD2 (6 bases). Trimming shortened V by 3 bases and J by 7 bases, and 16 bases separated the two germline ends. Germline CDR1 MGHDK, CDR2 SYGVNS. The CDR3 sequence is 15 residues long. The CDR3 is CASSESGDWINEQFF. The CDR3 DNA reads TGTGCCAGCAGTGAGTCCGGGGACTGGATAAATGAGCAGTTCTTC.

The chain is built from TRBV30 and TRBJ2-3; 7 bases are a match to TRBD1. The length of the CDR3 is 16 residues. Trimming cost V 2 bases and J 3 bases; bases outside gene matches: 11. Germline V lookup: CDR1 GTSNPN, CDR2 SVGIG (reference sequence). The CDR3 reads CAWSIKTGVGTDTQYF. The CDR3 nucleotides read TGTGCCTGGAGTATAAAAACAGGGGTCGGGACAGATACGCAGTATTTT.

The chain has TRBV18 and TRBJ2-2, with 8 bases that match TRBD2. Trimming took 2 bases from V and 4 from J; bases not matched to a gene: 0. CDR1 is KGHSH, CDR2 LQKENI, per germline. The CDR3 is 14 amino acids. The CDR3 DNA sequence: TGTGCCAGCTCACCAAGCGGGGGCACCGGGGAGCTGTTTTTT. Its translation is CASSPSGGTGELFF. The full variable domain, its missing parts supplied by reference TRBV18 and TRBJ2-2, is NAGVMQNPRHLVRRRGQEARLRCSPMKGHSHVYWYRQLPEEGLKFMVYLQKENIIDESGMPKERFSAEFPKEGPSILRIQQVVRGDSAAYFCASSPSGGTGELFFGEGSRLTVL.

This chain links TRBV5-1 with TRBJ1-1; 11 bases align to TRBD1. Germline-derived CDR1 and CDR2 are SGHRS and YFSETQ. This CDR3 contains 14 residues. The ends lost 3 bases at V and 8 bases at J; junction bases unmatched: 6. The CDR3 coding sequence is TGCGCCAGCAGCTCTGGACAGGGGGCGATGGAAGCTTTCTTT. It encodes CASSSGQGAMEAFF.

This rearrangement joins TRBV28 to TRBJ2-1, with unresolved D. CDR3 length: 11 amino acids. Germline V gives CDR1 MDHEN, CDR2 SYDVKM. V lost 5 bases to trimming and J lost 4 bases, with 3 bases between them. CDR3 DNA: TGTGCCAGCAGTCCTTACAATGAGCAGTTCTTC. Its protein product is CASSPYNEQFF.

The V gene is TRBV5-1, the J gene TRBJ2-7, with TRBD1 identical over 9 bases. This CDR3 region has 14 residues. The germline V gene encodes CDR1 SGHRS and CDR2 YFSETQ. V shed 0 bases, J shed 6 bases, and the junction held 4 bases outside the gene matches. Here the CDR3 DNA reads TGCGCCAGCAGCTTGGGGGACAGGGTTAGCGAGCAGTACTTC. It codes for CASSLGDRVSEQYF.

The chain has TRBV29-1 and TRBJ2-5; the D gene is possibly TRBD2 (5 bases). Germline V CDR1 and CDR2: SQVTM, ANQGSEA. The CDR3 has 10 residues. Trimming removed 4 bases at V and 6 bases at J, with 6 bases between. This CDR3 is CSVGGQTQYF. In nucleotides, the CDR3 is TGCAGCGTTGGCGGGCAGACCCAGTACTTC.

The CDR3: CASSGPGQQRSGYTF. DNA for the CDR3: TGTGCCAGCAGCGGACCGGGACAGCAGAGGAGTGGCTACACCTTC. This chain joins TRBV5-4 and TRBJ1-2; the match to TRBD1 covers 7 bases. The V gene end was trimmed by 4 bases and the J gene end by 7 bases; junction bases not matched to a gene: 13. CDR3 length: 15 amino acids. Germline CDR1 reads SGHNT; CDR2 reads YYREEE (reference sequence). The entire variable domain, with the rest obtained from reference TRBV5-4 and TRBJ1-2, is as follows: ETGVTQSPTHLIKTRGQQVTLRCSSQSGHNTVSWYQQALGQGPQFIFQYYREEENGRGNFPPRFSGLQFPNYSSELNVNALELDDSALYLCASSGPGQQRSGYTFGSGTRLTVV.